The clone carrying this T cell receptor (beta chain) was seen only a few times. Its matching antigen is unknown. This sample is part of a study of cytomegalovirus exposure and HLA in healthy donors. Study in general: Genotyping showed around 80% of fewer than 500 donors falling in the Caucasian-associated ancestry cluster. General study points: The study listed some 160 cytomegalovirus-associated TCR beta chains.

Trimming stripped 8 bases from V and 8 bases from J, with 15 bases between. This CDR3 is 13 amino acids long. Germline V gene sequence: CDR1 SEHNR, CDR2 FQNEAQ (reference sequence). PCR involved 60 Vbeta and 13 Jbeta primers. The protocol was immunoSEQ multiplex PCR, while the TCRdb copy is restricted to in-frame clones and leaves out a portion. The sample carries 200,000 to 250,000 clones, approximately 80% recorded once. The chain has TRBV7-9 and TRBJ1-4; D unclear. This sequence was found in a girl under 18 in good health and CMV-seronegative. The sequenced sample consisted of PBMCs. This chain's CDR3 is CASAGSSAEKLFF. CDR3 nucleotide sequence: TGTGCCAGCGCGGGATCCTCGGCGGAAAAACTGTTTTTT.